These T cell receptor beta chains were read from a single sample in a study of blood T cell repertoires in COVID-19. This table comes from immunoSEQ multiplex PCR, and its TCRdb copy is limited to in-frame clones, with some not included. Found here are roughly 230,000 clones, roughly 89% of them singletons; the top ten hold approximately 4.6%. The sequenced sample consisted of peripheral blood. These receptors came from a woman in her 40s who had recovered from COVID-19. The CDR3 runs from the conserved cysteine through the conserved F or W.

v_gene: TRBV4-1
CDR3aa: CASSGEPLANYGYTF

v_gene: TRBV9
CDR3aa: CASSVMASGGSQNEQFF

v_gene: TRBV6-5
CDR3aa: CASSYSANSPLHF

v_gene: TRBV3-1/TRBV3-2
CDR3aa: CASSLGGYETQYF

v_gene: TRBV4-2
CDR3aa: CASSQVGGSHQDTQYF

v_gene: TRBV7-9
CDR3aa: CASSYLISGTEFEQYF

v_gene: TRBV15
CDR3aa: CATKRTLAGGELNTGELFF

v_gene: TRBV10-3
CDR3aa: CAINDALSGRVDTQYF

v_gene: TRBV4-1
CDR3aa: CASSQDLGRLSGNTIYF

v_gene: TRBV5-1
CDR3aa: CASSQGQETQYF

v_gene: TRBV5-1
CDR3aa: CASSLGRGQGYGYTF

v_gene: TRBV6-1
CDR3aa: CASSDLIAGNQPQHF

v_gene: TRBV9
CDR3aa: CASSVADSGANEQFF